These T cell receptor beta chains were read from a single sample in a study of shared clonotypes between healthy human individuals. Here immunoSEQ multiplex PCR was the method, and the copy in TCRdb shows in-frame clones only, minus some. The sample contains over a million clones, around 76% of which appear only once. The sample was memory CD4+ T cells sorted from blood. The source of these receptors is a man younger than 35 in good health. Both conserved end residues are part of each CDR3. The order of the fields is CDR3 protein, CDR3 DNA, clone size, CDR3 length, D gene, J gene, V gene. D genes are given only for firm matches. Some rows have no size entry. The others give once, few or many, or a class for an expanded clone.

CDR3 protein: CASSSRGPVEADTQYF; CDR3 DNA: TGCGCCAGCAGCTCCAGGGGCCCCGTAGAGGCAGATACGCAGTATTTT; clone size: -; CDR3 length: 16; D gene: -; J gene: TRBJ2-3; V gene: TRBV5-1
CDR3 protein: CASSARLDDEQYF; CDR3 DNA: TGTGCCAGCAGTGCCCGACTAGATGACGAGCAGTACTTC; clone size: -; CDR3 length: 13; D gene: -; J gene: TRBJ2-7; V gene: TRBV2
CDR3 protein: CASSEALGAGEAFF; CDR3 DNA: TGTGCCAGCAGTGAAGCTTTAGGGGCGGGTGAAGCTTTCTTT; clone size: -; CDR3 length: 14; D gene: -; J gene: TRBJ1-1; V gene: TRBV6-1
CDR3 protein: CALDRTGTESSPLHF; CDR3 DNA: TGTGCCCTGGATCGAACCGGGACGGAGAGTTCACCCCTCCACTTT; clone size: few; CDR3 length: 15; D gene: -; J gene: TRBJ1-6; V gene: TRBV30
CDR3 protein: CASSRTVTNEKLFF; CDR3 DNA: TGTGCCAGCAGCCGGACGGTAACTAATGAAAAACTGTTTTTT; clone size: -; CDR3 length: 14; D gene: -; J gene: TRBJ1-4; V gene: TRBV6-6
CDR3 protein: CASSKGGGNQPQHF; CDR3 DNA: TGTGCCAGCTCAAAAGGGGGGGGGAATCAGCCCCAGCATTTT; clone size: -; CDR3 length: 14; D gene: -; J gene: TRBJ1-5; V gene: TRBV18
CDR3 protein: CAWTPAPSKTGGAFF; CDR3 DNA: TGTGCCTGGACCCCCGCCCCCTCAAAGACAGGGGGGGCTTTCTTT; clone size: -; CDR3 length: 15; D gene: TRBD1; J gene: TRBJ1-1; V gene: TRBV30
CDR3 protein: CASSLTLAGELFF; CDR3 DNA: TGTGCCAGCAGTTTGACTTTAGCCGGGGAGCTGTTTTTT; clone size: -; CDR3 length: 13; D gene: -; J gene: TRBJ2-2; V gene: TRBV27
CDR3 protein: CASGNRGGTGELFF; CDR3 DNA: TGTGCCAGTGGCAACAGGGGGGGAACCGGGGAGCTGTTTTTT; clone size: -; CDR3 length: 14; D gene: -; J gene: TRBJ2-2; V gene: TRBV19
CDR3 protein: CASSLAGPTDTQYF; CDR3 DNA: TGTGCCAGCAGCTTAGCGGGCCCGACAGATACGCAGTATTTT; clone size: -; CDR3 length: 14; D gene: -; J gene: TRBJ2-3; V gene: TRBV7-9
CDR3 protein: CASKLAGRWEQYF; CDR3 DNA: TGTGCCAGCAAACTAGCGGGACGGTGGGAGCAGTACTTC; clone size: -; CDR3 length: 13; D gene: -; J gene: TRBJ2-7; V gene: TRBV21-1
CDR3 protein: CASSHNVAVGGNTIYF; CDR3 DNA: TGCGCCAGCAGCCATAACGTAGCCGTGGGAGGAAACACCATATATTTT; clone size: -; CDR3 length: 16; D gene: -; J gene: TRBJ1-3; V gene: TRBV4-3
CDR3 protein: CASSLGQGRDTQYF; CDR3 DNA: TGTGCCAGCAGTTTGGGACAGGGCCGGGATACGCAGTATTTT; clone size: -; CDR3 length: 14; D gene: TRBD1; J gene: TRBJ2-3; V gene: TRBV7-2
CDR3 protein: CASRLVGCLDTGELFF; CDR3 DNA: TGTGCAAGTCGCTTAGTTGGGTGCTTGGACACCGGGGAGCTGTTTTTT; clone size: -; CDR3 length: 16; D gene: -; J gene: TRBJ2-2; V gene: TRBV12-2
CDR3 protein: CASSMGQGVETQYF; CDR3 DNA: TGTGCCAGTAGTATGGGACAGGGAGTAGAGACCCAGTACTTC; clone size: -; CDR3 length: 14; D gene: TRBD1; J gene: TRBJ2-5; V gene: TRBV19